This T cell receptor beta chain was recovered during a study of OX40 agonist ivuxolimab in advanced cancers. This clone showed up just a few times. Its target is not known. The identical CDR3 is also encoded by other nucleotide sequences in the sample. CDR3 length: 13 residues. V lost 5 bases and J 0 bases, leaving 5 bases between the germline ends. Looked up from germline, CDR1 is MNHNY and CDR2 is SVGAGI (reference sequence). TCRdb's copy holds only in-frame clones and misses some; the assay was immunoSEQ multiplex PCR. The profile shows 35,000 or so clones, around 77% of them singletons. Findings and caveats of the study: Partial responders dosed at 0.1-3.0 mg/kg displayed clonal expansion ranking among the lowest.

The material was CD4+ or CD8+ T cells sorted from blood, obtained in a trial of the OX40 agonist ivuxolimab. V usage is TRBV6-6 and J usage is TRBJ2-4, with no clear D. The TCR was taken from an adult with an advanced solid tumor such as melanoma, head and neck, liver or kidney cancer. This CDR3 is CASSQLAKNIQYF. In DNA form, the CDR3 reads TGTGCCAGCAGTCAGCTAGCCAAAAACATTCAGTACTTC.